This is a list of T cell receptor beta chains from one sample in a study of blood T cell repertoires in COVID-19. Assay used: immunoSEQ multiplex PCR; TCRdb lists only in-frame clones, some missing. The profile covers roughly 300,000 clones, with around 82% appearing a single time and roughly 1.1% taken by the ten largest. The sequencing input was peripheral blood. Receptors originate from a woman aged 45-65 years with acute or convalescent COVID-19. The CDR3 runs from the conserved cysteine through the conserved F or W. D genes are given only for firm matches. Expanded clones get a size class; other rows say once, few or many, or leave the size out.

D | J | V | size | DNA | CDR3
TRBD1 | TRBJ2-7 | TRBV7-2 | NA | TGTGCCAGCAGCTTAGGAGGGACAGGGGGGTACGAGCAGTACTTC | CASSLGGTGGYEQYF
TRBD1 | TRBJ1-5 | TRBV2 | once | TGTGCCAGCAGAGGGTCCCGGGACAGGGGCAATCAGCCCCAGCATTTT | CASRGSRDRGNQPQHF
NA | TRBJ1-2 | TRBV15 | NA | TGTGCCACCAGCAGAGCTAACACCGACTCCTATGGCTACACCTTC | CATSRANTDSYGYTF
TRBD1 | TRBJ2-5 | TRBV5-1 | NA | TGCGCCAGCAGCTTGGTGGACAGGGGTGAAGAGACCCAGTACTTC | CASSLVDRGEETQYF
NA | TRBJ1-2 | TRBV10-3 | NA | TGTGCCATCACTCATAGTCGGGGAGGCTATGGCTACACCTTC | CAITHSRGGYGYTF
TRBD1 | TRBJ2-1 | TRBV5-1 | NA | TGCGCCAGCAGCATCGACAGGGTAGATGAGCAGTTCTTC | CASSIDRVDEQFF
TRBD1 | TRBJ1-1 | TRBV5-4 | few | TGTGCCAGCAGCTATACAGGGGGCTTGAACACTGAAGCTTTCTTT | CASSYTGGLNTEAFF
TRBD1 | TRBJ1-2 | TRBV3-1/TRBV3-2 | NA | TGTGCCAGCAGCTACTCCGGGACAGCTCGTAACTATGGCTACACCTTC | CASSYSGTARNYGYTF
NA | TRBJ2-5 | TRBV3-1/TRBV3-2 | NA | TGTGCCAGCAGCCATTCCTCATCGGCCCAGTACTTC | CASSHSSSAQYF
TRBD1 | TRBJ1-5 | TRBV7-2 | NA | TGTGCCAGCAGCTATACAGGGGGCGCAGGGAATCAGCCCCAGCATTTT | CASSYTGGAGNQPQHF
TRBD2 | TRBJ2-1 | TRBV11-2 | NA | TGTGCCAGCAGCCCCCTTGCGGCTAGCGGGGTCCCGAATGAGCAGTTCTTC | CASSPLAASGVPNEQFF
NA | TRBJ1-4 | TRBV10-2 | NA | TGCGCCAGCAGTGATCCAAGCAGGGGAAAGGGAGAAAAACTGTTTTTT | CASSDPSRGKGEKLFF
NA | TRBJ2-5 | TRBV7-9 | NA | TGTGCCAGCAGCTCCCTGGGGAGGTACCAAGAGACCCAGTACTTC | CASSSLGRYQETQYF
TRBD1 | TRBJ2-2 | TRBV7-2 | NA | TGTGCCAGCAGCCAACAGGGGACGACCGGGGAGCTGTTTTTT | CASSQQGTTGELFF
TRBD1 | TRBJ2-5 | TRBV2 | NA | TGTGCCAGCAAGGGGAACAGGGGGACAGGGACCCAGTACTTC | CASKGNRGTGTQYF
NA | TRBJ1-2 | TRBV3-1/TRBV3-2 | NA | TGTGCCAGCAGCCTCGGAAGGGGCTATGGCTACACCTTC | CASSLGRGYGYTF
TRBD1 | TRBJ1-3 | TRBV6-5 | NA | TGTGCCAGCAGTTCCTTACCGACAGGGGAAAACACCATATATTTT | CASSSLPTGENTIYF
TRBD1 | TRBJ2-1 | TRBV2 | NA | TGTGCCAGCAGTGTACAGGGGGCGAATGAGCAGTTCTTC | CASSVQGANEQFF
TRBD1 | TRBJ1-1 | TRBV30 | once | TGTGCCTGGAGTTTACGGGACAGGATAGGAACTGAAGCTTTCTTT | CAWSLRDRIGTEAFF
NA | TRBJ1-1 | TRBV3-1/TRBV3-2 | NA | TGTGCCAGCAGCCATCGCGGGCCGAGTAACACTGAAGCTTTCTTT | CASSHRGPSNTEAFF
TRBD2 | TRBJ2-3 | TRBV5-1 | NA | TGCGCCAGCAGCTTCGCGCAGGGAGGGACAGATACGCAGTATTTT | CASSFAQGGTDTQYF
TRBD2 | TRBJ2-2 | TRBV5-4 | NA | TGTGCCAGCAGCTTGAATCTAGCGGGGGGTACCGGGGAGCTGTTTTTT | CASSLNLAGGTGELFF
TRBD2 | TRBJ2-1 | TRBV7-8 | NA | TGTGCCAGCAGCCTGGGACTAGCAAATGAGCAGTTCTTC | CASSLGLANEQFF
TRBD2 | TRBJ2-1 | TRBV24-1 | once | TGTGCCACCAGTGATTCAGGACTAGCGGGATATCATGAGCAGTTCTTC | CATSDSGLAGYHEQFF
TRBD2 | TRBJ2-2 | TRBV24-1 | NA | TGTGCCACCAGTGATCCCGTAGCGGGGGCTAACACCGGGGAGCTGTTTTTT | CATSDPVAGANTGELFF
NA | TRBJ2-1 | TRBV27 | NA | TGTGCCAGCGGCAGGCAGGCAGGGGACAACAATGAGCAGTTCTTC | CASGRQAGDNNEQFF
NA | TRBJ1-4 | TRBV30 | NA | TGTGCCTGGAGTCCAGGGGCTAATGAAAAACTGTTTTTT | CAWSPGANEKLFF
TRBD2 | TRBJ2-1 | TRBV4-1 | NA | TGCGCCAGCAGCCAAGCAAGCCTAGCGGGGGGCTCTCCATACAATGAGCAGTTCTTC | CASSQASLAGGSPYNEQFF
NA | TRBJ2-2 | TRBV6-5 | NA | TGTGCCAGCAAAAAATCAGCGAACACCGGGGAGCTGTTTTTT | CASKKSANTGELFF
NA | TRBJ1-3 | TRBV5-4 | NA | TGTGCCAGCAGCTTGGTAGGGGGCTCTGGAAACACCATATATTTT | CASSLVGGSGNTIYF
NA | TRBJ1-2 | TRBV4-3 | NA | TGCGCCAGCAGCCAAGATGCCGCCGGGGGCTATGGCTACACCTTC | CASSQDAAGGYGYTF
TRBD1 | TRBJ2-7 | TRBV4-3 | NA | TGCGCCAGCAGCCAAGGCAGTCCCGGGACAGGGAACGAGCAGTACTTC | CASSQGSPGTGNEQYF
TRBD1 | TRBJ2-2 | TRBV9 | NA | TGTGCCAGCAGCGTATCGGGGACAGGCCCCGGGGAGCTGTTTTTT | CASSVSGTGPGELFF
TRBD2 | TRBJ2-3 | TRBV7-3 | NA | TGTGCCAGCAGCCAGACTAGCGGCACAGATACGCAGTATTTT | CASSQTSGTDTQYF
TRBD1 | TRBJ2-7 | TRBV9 | NA | TGTGCCAGCAGCGTCGGACAGGGAGACTACGAGCAGTACTTC | CASSVGQGDYEQYF
NA | TRBJ1-4 | TRBV25-1 | NA | TGTGCCAGCAGTGAGAAACAGGGTTTGGGTGAAAAACTGTTTTTT | CASSEKQGLGEKLFF
TRBD2 | TRBJ2-7 | TRBV4-1 | NA | TGCGCCAGCAGCCAAGGGGCCCATAGCGGGAGTCCCTACGAGCAGTACTTC | CASSQGAHSGSPYEQYF
TRBD1 | TRBJ1-2 | TRBV27 | NA | TGTGCCAGCAGAACTACAGGGGGCGGCTATGGCTACACCTTC | CASRTTGGGYGYTF
NA | TRBJ1-1 | TRBV14 | NA | TGTGCCAGCAGTAACACAGGGAGCACTGAAGCTTTCTTT | CASSNTGSTEAFF
TRBD1 | TRBJ1-1 | TRBV5-1 | NA | TGCGCCAGCAGCTTGGGGGACAGGAACACTGAAGCTTTCTTT | CASSLGDRNTEAFF
NA | TRBJ1-1 | TRBV9 | once | TGTGCCAGCAGCGTGTCCGACGGGATAGGAGCTTTCTTT | CASSVSDGIGAFF
TRBD1 | TRBJ1-5 | TRBV19 | once | TGTGCCAGTAGTATAGGGGACAGGGAGGGACTGCCCCAGCATTTT | CASSIGDREGLPQHF
TRBD1 | TRBJ2-5 | TRBV5-4 | NA | TGTGCCAGCAGCTTGGTAGGGGGCGGATTAGGAGAGACCCAGTACTTC | CASSLVGGGLGETQYF
NA | TRBJ2-2 | TRBV5-1 | NA | TGCGCCAGCAGCTACGCAGGAGGGGCGAACACCGGGGAGCTGTTTTTT | CASSYAGGANTGELFF
NA | TRBJ1-5 | TRBV29-1 | NA | TGCAGCGTAAAAGGGGCCGATAGCAATCAGCCCCAGCATTTT | CSVKGADSNQPQHF
NA | TRBJ1-1 | TRBV7-3 | NA | TGTGCCAGCACATTCGTTAAGGACAAATCGGGCACTGAAGCTTTCTTT | CASTFVKDKSGTEAFF
NA | TRBJ1-6 | TRBV2 | NA | TGTGCCAGCAGGAGGACAGAATATTCACCCCTCCACTTT | CASRRTEYSPLHF
NA | TRBJ1-5 | TRBV4-1 | NA | TGCGCCAGCAGCCAAGAGGCGACAGCTTTCGGGGGGAATCAGCCCCAGCATTTT | CASSQEATAFGGNQPQHF
TRBD1 | TRBJ1-2 | TRBV6-5 | NA | TGTGCCAGCAGCACAGGGGACAACTATGGCTACACCTTC | CASSTGDNYGYTF
NA | TRBJ2-7 | TRBV6-5 | NA | TGTGCCAGCAGTTCCGGGACACAATCCTACGAGCAGTACTTC | CASSSGTQSYEQYF